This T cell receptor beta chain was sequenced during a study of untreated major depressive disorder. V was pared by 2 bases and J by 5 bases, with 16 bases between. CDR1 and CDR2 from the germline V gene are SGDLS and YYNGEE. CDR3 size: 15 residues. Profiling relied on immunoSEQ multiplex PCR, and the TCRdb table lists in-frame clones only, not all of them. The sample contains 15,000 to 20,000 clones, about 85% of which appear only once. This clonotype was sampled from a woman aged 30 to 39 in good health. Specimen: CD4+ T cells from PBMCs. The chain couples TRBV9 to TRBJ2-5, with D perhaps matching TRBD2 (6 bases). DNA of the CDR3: TGTGCCAGCAGCGTGTGGGGAGGCGGCAAGGAGACCCAGTACTTC. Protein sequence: CASSVWGGGKETQYF.